The 2 T cell receptor beta chains listed next were all sequenced from one sample in a study of T cell repertoires in cytomegalovirus infection. Their recognized antigens are unknown. TCRdb re-analysed the reads in MiXCR, keeping a single row per CDR3 protein. Of around 100,000 distinct CDR3 sequences listed, about 40% are singletons. Sequenced material: CD8+ T cells from cultured PBMCs, taken from culture after CMV antigen stimulation. These receptors were taken from a human donor in good health (CMV status not recorded). Some clones in this sample may be carry-over from other donors' samples.

This sequence joins TRBV4-3 and TRBJ2-7, with TRBD1 matching over 11 bases. Germline CDR1 is LGHNA and CDR2 is YSLEER. The junction had 1 base not matched to a gene; V was cut back by 4 bases and J by 5 bases. The CDR3 runs 13 residues. The CDR3 DNA sequence: TGCGCCAGCAGCCGGGGACAGGGGGACGAGCAGTACTTC. Translating it yields CASSRGQGDEQYF.

This clonotype occurred a few times. The V call is TRBV29-1, the J call TRBJ1-1; 11 bases are shared with TRBD1. The CDR3 extends over 14 amino acids. Germline-derived CDR1 and CDR2 are SQVTM and ANQGSEA. V lost 6 bases and J lost 4; bases outside the gene matches: 7. The CDR3 nucleotides read TGCAGCGTCAAGGACAGGGGGCGGGTCACTGAAGCTTTCTTT. Its protein is CSVKDRGRVTEAFF.